Below, one T cell receptor beta chain is given with its context. V shed 0 bases and J shed 5 bases, with 8 bases lying between them. Germline CDR1 KGHSH, CDR2 LQKENI. The CDR3 has 14 residues. These data come from a study of cytomegalovirus exposure and HLA in healthy donors. PCR involved 60 Vbeta and 13 Jbeta primers. Profiled with immunoSEQ multiplex PCR; TCRdb holds only in-frame clones, not every one. The sample holds around 93,000 clones, around 84% seen once. This TCR came from a woman aged 40 to 50 in good health and CMV-seronegative. The V call is TRBV18, the J call TRBJ2-1; D may be TRBD2 (5 bases). Sequencing was done on a sample of PBMCs. Written as DNA, the CDR3 is TGTGCCAGCTCACCACCGTCCGGGGACAATGAGCAGTTCTTC. Protein sequence: CASSPPSGDNEQFF.